This entry is about one TCR beta chain. Antigen specificity is unknown. The data stem from a study of T cell responses to AZD1222 COVID-19 vaccine. Notes on the study in general: It should be noted that donors were predominantly white British and more often female, and clonal diversity was possibly underestimated. Unmutated variant regions reportedly attract nearly half of all spike-specific TCRs.

V lost 7 bases, J lost 8 bases, and 6 bases stayed unmatched. The germline gives CDR1 ENHRY, CDR2 SYGVKD. The CDR3 runs 14 residues. Clones were sequenced by immunoSEQ multiplex PCR, and TCRdb holds only the in-frame ones, with some missing. The data contain about 150,000 clones, about 92% of them singletons. The TCR comes from an adult who received the AZD1222 COVID-19 vaccine. The rearrangement uses TRBV10-3 and TRBJ2-1; 12 nucleotides match TRBD2. Sequences were derived from peripheral blood, sampled 28 days after the second AZD1222 dose. The CDR3 here is CAIKGLAGTYEQFF. The CDR3 DNA follows: TGTGCCATCAAAGGACTAGCGGGAACGTATGAGCAGTTCTTC.